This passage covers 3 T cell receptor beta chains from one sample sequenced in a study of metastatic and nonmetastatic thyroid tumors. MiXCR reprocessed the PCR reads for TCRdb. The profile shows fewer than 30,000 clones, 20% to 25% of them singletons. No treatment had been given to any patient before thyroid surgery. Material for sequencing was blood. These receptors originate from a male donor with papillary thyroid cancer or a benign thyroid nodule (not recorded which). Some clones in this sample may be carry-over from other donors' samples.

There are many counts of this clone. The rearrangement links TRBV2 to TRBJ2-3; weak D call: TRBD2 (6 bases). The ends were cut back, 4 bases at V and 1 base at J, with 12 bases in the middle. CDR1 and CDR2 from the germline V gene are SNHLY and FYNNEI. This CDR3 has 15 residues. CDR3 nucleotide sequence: TGTGCCAGCAGTGGTACCCCTAGCGGCACAGATACGCAGTATTTT. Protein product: CASSGTPSGTDTQYF.

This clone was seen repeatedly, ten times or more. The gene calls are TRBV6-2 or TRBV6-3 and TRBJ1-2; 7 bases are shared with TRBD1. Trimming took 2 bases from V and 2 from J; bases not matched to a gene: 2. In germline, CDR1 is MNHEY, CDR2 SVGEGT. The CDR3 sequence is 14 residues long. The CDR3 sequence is CASSYQDRNYGYTF. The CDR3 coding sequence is TGTGCCAGCAGTTACCAGGACAGGAACTATGGCTACACCTTC.

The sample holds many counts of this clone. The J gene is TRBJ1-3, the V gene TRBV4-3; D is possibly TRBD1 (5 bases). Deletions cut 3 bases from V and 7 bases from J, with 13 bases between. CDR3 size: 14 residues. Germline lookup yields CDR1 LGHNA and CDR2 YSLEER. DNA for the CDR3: TGCGCCAGCAGCCACCAGGGCCATGGTAACACCATATATTTT. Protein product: CASSHQGHGNTIYF.